The present T cell receptor beta chain was sequenced within a study of CD8 T cells in Susac syndrome. General study findings and limits: Regarding the TCR sequencing and HLA analysis, the study admitted that a relatively small number of individuals were involved.

An amount of RNA that ranged from roughly 0.5 to 1 ug was reverse transcribed with random hexamers. Across 54 Vbeta and 13 Jbeta, TCR beta CDR3 was amplified with immunoSEQ multiplex PCR. TCRdb re-derived calls from the immunoSEQ multiplex PCR reads in MiXCR, one entry per CDR3 protein. The table shows 150,000 to 200,000 distinct CDR3 sequences, with around 95% occurring only once. The multiple sclerosis control group comprised treatment-naive patients with stable or active relapsing-remitting disease. A note on this clonotype: Its specificity is unknown.

The receptor comes from a human donor with multiple sclerosis. Material for sequencing was CD4+ T cells from PBMCs.

The CDR3 protein is CASSPDRVAQYF. Written as DNA, the CDR3 is TGTGCCAGCAGCCCGGACAGGGTGGCGCAGTACTTC. The chain recombines TRBV4-2 with TRBJ2-7; 8 nucleotides agree with TRBD1. Germline CDR1 reads LGHNA; CDR2 reads YNFKEQ. The CDR3 is 12 residues long. With 4 bases clipped from V and 9 bases from J, the junction kept 5 bases outside the gene matches.